This is a list of T cell receptor beta chains from one sample in a study of radiotherapy plus CTLA-4 blockade in lung cancer. Some clones are missing from TCRdb's copy, which holds only in-frame ones; the method was immunoSEQ multiplex PCR. The table has more than 95,000 clones, roughly 79% seen once. The sequenced sample was peripheral blood, obtained from a patient treated with radiotherapy plus ipilimumab. These TCRs come from a human donor with non-small cell lung cancer who had a partial response to radiotherapy plus ipilimumab. Some clones in this sample may be carry-over from other donors' samples. CDR3s include the opening cysteine and the closing phenylalanine or tryptophan. Fields, in order: CDR3 protein, CDR3 DNA, clone size, V gene, D gene, J gene. A D gene is named only where the DNA matches it firmly. The size entry is marked missing in some rows and otherwise reads once, few, many or a size class.

CASSLVIIEGQFF	TGTGCCAGCAGCTTAGTGATTATAGAGGGGCAGTTCTTC	few	TRBV7-9	.	TRBJ2-1
CASSLLPGDSTDTQYF	TGCGCCAGCAGCTTGCTTCCAGGGGATAGCACAGATACGCAGTATTTT	.	TRBV5-1	.	TRBJ2-3
CASSDTGVEQPQHF	TGTGCCAGCAGTGACACAGGGGTCGAGCAGCCCCAGCATTTT	.	TRBV6-5	TRBD1	TRBJ1-5
CASSLRLTTYGYTF	TGTGCCAGCAGCCTCCGTCTCACAACGTATGGCTACACCTTC	few	TRBV6-4	.	TRBJ1-2
CASSTASSGNTIYF	TGCGCCAGCAGTACAGCAAGCTCTGGAAACACCATATATTTT	.	TRBV10-1	.	TRBJ1-3
CASSGTSGNTEQFF	TGTGCCAGCAGCGGGACTAGCGGGAATACTGAGCAGTTCTTC	once	TRBV6-6	TRBD2	TRBJ2-1
CASSLDIRGGNTGELFF	TGTGCCAGCAGCTTAGATATCCGCGGGGGGAACACCGGGGAGCTGTTTTTT	.	TRBV7-2	TRBD2	TRBJ2-2
CASKHMDTEAFF	TGTGCCAGTAAGCATATGGACACTGAAGCTTTCTTT	once	TRBV19	.	TRBJ1-1
CAWSTGGLAGPQETQYF	TGTGCCTGGAGTACGGGGGGACTAGCGGGACCTCAAGAGACCCAGTACTTC	.	TRBV30	TRBD2	TRBJ2-5
CASSLQQGVNQPQHF	TGTGCCAGCAGTTTACAACAGGGAGTCAATCAGCCCCAGCATTTT	.	TRBV28	.	TRBJ1-5
CASSIPAAGNTEAFF	TGTGCCAGTAGTATTCCGGCGGCGGGGAACACTGAAGCTTTCTTT	few	TRBV19	.	TRBJ1-1
CASSYRPGDSNQPQHF	TGTGCCAGCAGTTACAGGCCTGGGGATAGCAATCAGCCCCAGCATTTT	.	TRBV27	.	TRBJ1-5
CASSIDGTPHNQPQHF	TGTGCCAGTAGTATAGATGGGACACCACACAATCAGCCCCAGCATTTT	few	TRBV19	.	TRBJ1-5
CASSLVAGLETQYF	TGTGCCAGCAGCTTGGTGGCGGGACTGGAGACCCAGTACTTC	.	TRBV5-6	.	TRBJ2-5
CASSLAWGGVEQYF	TGTGCCAGCAGCTTGGCCTGGGGCGGCGTCGAGCAGTACTTC	.	TRBV5-8	.	TRBJ2-7
CASSGGTGAWNEQFF	TGTGCCAGCAGTGGAGGGACAGGGGCATGGAATGAGCAGTTCTTC	.	TRBV2	TRBD1	TRBJ2-1
CASSLIGGVKLFF	TGTGCCAGCAGCTTAATCGGGGGGGTGAAGCTGTTTTTT	.	TRBV7-3	TRBD2	TRBJ2-2
CASSDPDRGTYEQYF	TGTGCCAGCAGTGACCCGGACAGGGGCACCTACGAGCAGTACTTC	few	TRBV6-1	TRBD1	TRBJ2-7
CASSAQNRRRSGNTIYF	TGTGCCAGTAGTGCGCAAAACAGGCGCCGCTCTGGAAACACCATATATTTT	few	TRBV19	.	TRBJ1-3
CASSPRGNQPQHF	TGCGCCAGCAGTCCCCGGGGCAATCAGCCCCAGCATTTT	.	TRBV23-1	.	TRBJ1-5
CATSRNRGYEQYF	TGTGCCACCAGCAGGAACAGGGGCTACGAGCAGTACTTC	.	TRBV15	TRBD1	TRBJ2-7
CASSTYVTGELFF	TGTGCCAGCAGCACCTACGTCACCGGGGAGCTGTTTTTT	.	TRBV7-2	.	TRBJ2-2
CASSQFAGASYEQYF	TGTGCCAGTAGTCAGTTCGCAGGGGCCTCCTACGAGCAGTACTTC	.	TRBV19	.	TRBJ2-7
CATSQERGGSYEQYF	TGTGCCACCAGCCAGGAGCGGGGGGGCTCCTACGAGCAGTACTTC	few	TRBV7-2	TRBD2	TRBJ2-7
CASSEVGRKGETQYF	TGTGCCAGCAGTGAAGTCGGCAGAAAGGGGGAGACCCAGTACTTC	.	TRBV6-1	.	TRBJ2-5
CASSPRVGEQYF	TGTGCCAGCAGTCCCCGGGTTGGCGAGCAGTACTTC	.	TRBV27	.	TRBJ2-7
CASSYGNYEQYF	TGTGCCAGCAGTTACGGCAACTACGAGCAGTACTTC	few	TRBV6-5	.	TRBJ2-7
CASNGWAGGGYYNEQFF	TGTGCCAGTAACGGTTGGGCGGGAGGAGGGTACTACAATGAGCAGTTCTTC	.	TRBV19	TRBD2	TRBJ2-1
CASSRLAALYEQYF	TGTGCCAGCAGTAGACTAGCGGCTCTCTACGAGCAGTACTTC	once	TRBV11-3	TRBD2	TRBJ2-7
CASSVDRGGTYEQYF	TGTGCCAGCAGTGTGGACAGGGGGGGAACCTACGAGCAGTACTTC	.	TRBV6-1	TRBD1	TRBJ2-7
CASSLDAGAGEQYF	TGTGCCAGCAGCTTAGACGCGGGGGCAGGAGAGCAGTACTTC	.	TRBV11-1	.	TRBJ2-7
CASSPPSGSNNEQFF	TGTGCCAGCTCACCCCCTAGCGGAAGTAACAATGAGCAGTTCTTC	.	TRBV18	TRBD2	TRBJ2-1
CAWTRDREDTQYF	TGTGCCTGGACCAGGGACAGGGAGGATACGCAGTATTTT	.	TRBV30	TRBD1	TRBJ2-3
CASSYSGVYGYTF	TGTGCCAGCAGTTATTCAGGGGTTTATGGCTACACCTTC	.	TRBV6-9	.	TRBJ1-2
CASSLVPNRGQGVGEQYF	TGTGCCAGCAGCTTGGTCCCTAACCGGGGACAGGGGGTTGGCGAGCAGTACTTC	.	TRBV5-5	TRBD1	TRBJ2-7
CASSQVQHTSGRADEQFF	TGCGCCAGCAGCCAAGTCCAACATACTAGCGGGAGGGCCGATGAGCAGTTCTTC	once	TRBV4-1	TRBD2	TRBJ2-1
CASSYGPAYDTGELFF	TGTGCCAGCAGTTACGGGCCGGCATACGACACCGGGGAGCTGTTTTTT	.	TRBV6-6	.	TRBJ2-2
CSVEDPGQGFDGYTF	TGCAGCGTTGAAGACCCGGGACAGGGTTTCGATGGCTACACCTTC	.	TRBV29-1	TRBD1	TRBJ1-2
CASSDAAEAPQETQYF	TGTGCCAGCAGTGATGCCGCGGAGGCGCCTCAAGAGACCCAGTACTTC	.	TRBV25-1	.	TRBJ2-5
CASSVDSRTQYF	TGCGCCAGCAGCGTGGACTCCCGAACGCAGTATTTT	.	TRBV5-1	.	TRBJ2-3
CASSPGTAIYEQYF	TGTGCCAGCAGCCCCGGGACAGCCATATACGAGCAGTACTTC	.	TRBV7-9	TRBD1	TRBJ2-7
CATSRVTGGPFDGYTF	TGTGCCACCAGCAGAGTTACAGGGGGCCCATTTGATGGCTACACCTTC	many	TRBV15	TRBD1	TRBJ1-2
CASSHRLAGGSYNEQFF	TGCGCCAGCAGCCACCGACTAGCGGGGGGTTCCTACAATGAGCAGTTCTTC	.	TRBV4-3	TRBD2	TRBJ2-1
CSVEQSTDTQYF	TGCAGCGTTGAACAGAGCACAGATACGCAGTATTTT	.	TRBV29-1	.	TRBJ2-3
CASSQQGAGELFF	TGTGCCAGCAGCCAACAGGGGGCCGGGGAGCTGTTTTTT	.	TRBV7-7	TRBD1	TRBJ2-2
CASSDGQGTNIQYF	TGTGCCAGCAGTGATGGACAGGGTACGAACATTCAGTACTTC	.	TRBV2	TRBD1	TRBJ2-4
CASSLNTGGEKLFF	TGTGCCAGCAGCTTAAATACAGGGGGGGAAAAACTGTTTTTT	.	TRBV7-9	TRBD1	TRBJ1-4
CTSSQDRGESTANYGYTF	TGCACCAGCAGCCAAGATCGGGGGGAGTCGACGGCGAACTATGGCTACACCTTC	.	TRBV1	.	TRBJ1-2
CASSQRVPGQGFSNEQFF	TGTGCCAGCTCACAGCGCGTCCCGGGACAGGGTTTTTCCAATGAGCAGTTCTTC	few	TRBV18	TRBD1	TRBJ2-1
CASSQRGGYEQYF	TGTGCCAGCAGCCAAAGAGGGGGTTACGAGCAGTACTTC	.	TRBV11-3	.	TRBJ2-7
CASSPQGVVQPQHF	TGTGCCAGCAGCCCACAGGGTGTTGTACAGCCCCAGCATTTT	few	TRBV7-2	.	TRBJ1-5
CASSQTDRRNQPQHF	TGCGCCAGCAGCCAGACGGACAGGAGAAATCAGCCCCAGCATTTT	few	TRBV4-1	TRBD1	TRBJ1-5
CSALGRDEQFF	TGCAGTGCGCTGGGGAGGGATGAGCAGTTCTTC	few	TRBV20-1	TRBD2	TRBJ2-1